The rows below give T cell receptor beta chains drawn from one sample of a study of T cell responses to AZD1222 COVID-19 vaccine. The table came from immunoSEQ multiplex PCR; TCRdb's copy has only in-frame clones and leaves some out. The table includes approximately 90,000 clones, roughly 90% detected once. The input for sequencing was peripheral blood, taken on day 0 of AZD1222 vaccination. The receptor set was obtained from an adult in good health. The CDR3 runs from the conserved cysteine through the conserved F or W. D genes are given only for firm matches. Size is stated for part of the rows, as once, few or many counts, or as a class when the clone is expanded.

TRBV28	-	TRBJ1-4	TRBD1	CATHRGPFGHEKLFF	TGTGCCACCCACAGGGGGCCCTTCGGCCATGAAAAACTGTTTTTT
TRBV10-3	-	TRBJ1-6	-	CAISPGGSSYNSPLHF	TGTGCCATCAGCCCCGGCGGGAGCTCCTATAATTCACCCCTCCACTTT
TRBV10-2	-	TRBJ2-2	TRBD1	CASSAGGSNTGELFF	TGCGCCAGCAGCGCAGGGGGCTCGAACACCGGGGAGCTGTTTTTT
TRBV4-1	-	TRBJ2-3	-	CASSFDKLGDTQYF	TGCGCCAGCAGCTTTGATAAGCTCGGGGATACGCAGTATTTT
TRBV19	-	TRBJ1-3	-	CASSPDRPGGNTIYF	TGTGCCAGTAGTCCTGACCGCCCGGGTGGAAACACCATATATTTT
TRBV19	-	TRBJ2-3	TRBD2	CASSWTASGVADTQYF	TGTGCCAGTAGTTGGACGGCTAGCGGGGTAGCAGATACGCAGTATTTT
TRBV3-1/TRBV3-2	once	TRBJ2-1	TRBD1	CASTPTGGINEQFF	TGTGCCAGCACCCCTACAGGGGGCATCAATGAGCAGTTCTTC
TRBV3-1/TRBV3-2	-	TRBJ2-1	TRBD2	CASLKNSGSYNEQFF	TGTGCCAGCCTCAAGAATAGCGGGAGCTACAATGAGCAGTTCTTC
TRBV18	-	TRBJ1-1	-	CASSPTVKNTEAFF	TGTGCCAGCTCACCGACCGTGAAGAACACTGAAGCTTTCTTT
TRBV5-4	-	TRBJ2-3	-	CASSLTASTDTQYF	TGTGCCAGCAGCTTGACAGCCAGCACAGATACGCAGTATTTT
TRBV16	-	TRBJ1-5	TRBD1	CASGYRGPRNQPQHF	TGTGCCAGCGGGTACAGGGGCCCTCGCAATCAGCCCCAGCATTTT
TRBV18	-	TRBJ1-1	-	CASSPKADTEAFF	TGTGCCAGCTCACCTAAAGCGGACACTGAAGCTTTCTTT
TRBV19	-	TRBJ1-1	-	CASSIDPGGIVEAFF	TGTGCCAGTAGTATAGATCCCGGGGGCATAGTTGAAGCTTTCTTT
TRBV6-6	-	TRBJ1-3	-	CASSYPPGVRGNTIYF	TGTGCCAGCAGTTACCCCCCAGGGGTAAGAGGAAACACCATATATTTT
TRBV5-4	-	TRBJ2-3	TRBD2	CASSLATGLAPDNTQYF	TGTGCCAGCAGCTTGGCCACAGGACTAGCGCCTGATAATACGCAGTATTTT
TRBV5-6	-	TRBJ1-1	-	CASARRWMNTEAFF	TGTGCCAGCGCACGTCGTTGGATGAACACTGAAGCTTTCTTT
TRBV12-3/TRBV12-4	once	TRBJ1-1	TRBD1	CASSLRTGTKAFF	TGTGCCAGCAGTTTAAGGACAGGGACTAAAGCTTTCTTT
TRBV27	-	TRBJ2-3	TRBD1	CASSQRDRAFPDTQYF	TGTGCCAGCAGTCAGAGGGACAGGGCGTTTCCAGATACGCAGTATTTT